A selection of T cell receptor beta chains follows, all from one sample in a study of vaccination effects on CD4 cells after COVID-19. These receptors' antigens are unknown. The table came from immunoSEQ multiplex PCR; TCRdb's copy has only in-frame clones and leaves some out. The sample lists tens of thousands of clones, around 79% occurring once. The material sequenced was CD4+ T cells from PBMCs cultured without peptide, taken after COVID-19 vaccination. Source of these receptors: a human donor who received a COVID-19 vaccine. CDR3s include the opening cysteine and the closing phenylalanine or tryptophan.

v_call cdr3_aa
TRBV19 CASRPQGGLETQYF
TRBV18 CASSQGLDRGGSNQPQHF
TRBV4-1 CASSQVASGTGELFF
TRBV7-9 CASSSSEGGQGNSPLHF
TRBV2 CASSGQVFNYGYTF
TRBV6-5 CASSMGSRNEKLFF
TRBV5-1 CATSGGGYQETQYF
TRBV5-8 CASPFVMLRRGNEQFF
TRBV11-3 CASSKDQQETQYF
TRBV18 CASSPRRVDSNQPQHF
TRBV25-1 CASSEPGTNYGYTF
TRBV3-1/TRBV3-2 CASSQQAGVGYTF
TRBV11-2 CASSSQPTVYGYTF
TRBV15 CATSSHRQGNSPLHF
TRBV19 CASSITAGRRLSNQPQHF
TRBV28 CASSPGALITQYF
TRBV18 CASSQSGGGNQPQHF
TRBV27 CASSSLRQGVNTEAFF
TRBV6-1 CASSEGGAGYNEQFF
TRBV18 CASSPPGQGSDTQYF
TRBV5-4 CASSFSTDTQYF
TRBV24-1 CATSGDTSGGDTGELFF
TRBV9 CASSVVGSGANVLTF
TRBV4-3 CASSQRGTLYTGELFF
TRBV5-1 CASSFDSDGYTF
TRBV6-4 CASSDFSGPYNEQFF
TRBV5-8 CASSLDQRYNEQFF
TRBV2 CAGDRVGGRTEAFF
TRBV2 CASSSGFLSGNTIYF
TRBV29-1 CSVETGTNEKLFF
TRBV7-3 CASSPPVWSDDMNTEAFF
TRBV6-5 CASSYSNTGRETQYF
TRBV10-3 CAISESNLWGRAFF
TRBV5-1 CASSSFPSSYNEQFF
TRBV4-2 CASSQDPGRADSPLHF
TRBV6-5 CASSYGYRTAGNTIYF
TRBV4-1 CASSQADSQLYGYTF
TRBV30 CAWSNTGRGATYNEQFF
TRBV29-1 CSVSYLQGYGQPQHF
TRBV14 CASSPGTLSGMKETQYF
TRBV12-3/TRBV12-4 CASSFGGRNEQFF
TRBV30 CACTGSANEKLFF
TRBV6-5 CASRDPLSTIYF
TRBV7-3 CASSLKSGSADTQYF